This T cell receptor beta chain was found in a study of T cell repertoires in cytomegalovirus infection. Overall study: Recently identified HLA-C-restricted CMV epitopes were used, and well-studied HLA-B-restricted CMV epitopes were used as well. Matching HLA type and CMV infection were both indicated by public TCR beta signatures. Study findings and constraints: Predominance within the ex vivo response was attributable to HLA-C-restricted CMV-specific TCR beta clonotypes. Cumulative public TCR beta family frequency identified carriers of CMV plus the relevant HLA.

Concerning this clonotype itself: Its antigen is currently unknown.

TCRdb reanalysed the reads using MiXCR and keeps one entry per CDR3 protein. This sample has about 740,000 distinct CDR3 sequences, with about 30% found just once. CDR3 size: 12 residues. V was cut by 3 bases and J by 11 bases, with 12 bases left in between. Germline CDR1 SEHNR, CDR2 FQNEAQ (reference sequence). The clonotype originates from a human donor in good health (CMV status not recorded). Some clones in this sample may be carry-over from other donors' samples. This sequence joins TRBV7-9 and TRBJ2-3; unclear D gene. Sequenced here: cultured PBMCs, sampled from culture after CMV antigen stimulation. The CDR3 DNA follows: TGTGCCAGCAGCTTCGGATTTGTTGGGCAGTATTTT. This sequence encodes CASSFGFVGQYF. Drawing the rest from reference TRBV7-9 and TRBJ2-3, the complete variable domain is DTGVSQNPRHKITKRGQNVTFRCDPISEHNRLYWYRQTLGQGPEFLTYFQNEAQLEKSRLLSDRFSAERPKGSFSTLEIQRTEQGDSAMYLCASSFGFVGQYFGPGTRLTVL.